The 28 T cell receptor beta chains in this list originate from one sample, sequenced in a study of T cell repertoires in cytomegalovirus infection. TCRdb independently ran MiXCR on the reads; one entry per CDR3 protein. The sample holds around 300,000 distinct CDR3 sequences; roughly 9.5% are singletons and the top ten take about 4.5%. Sequencing input: PBMCs. The receptor set was obtained from a human donor in good health (CMV status not recorded). Some clones in this sample may be carry-over from other donors' samples.

Note on this clonotype: It may be a read error: a sequence one base away is much more abundant. This chain links TRBV7-3 with TRBJ1-5; D is unresolved. Germline V lookup: CDR1 SGHTA, CDR2 FQGTGA. This CDR3 is built from 13 residues. V lost 3 bases, J lost 7 bases, and 10 bases lay in between. The CDR3 nucleotides read TGTGCCAGCAGCTTGGCCCCAAGGCAGCCCCAGCATTTT. Its protein is CASSLAPRQPQHF.

This clonotype was seen many times. V and J are TRBV7-2 and TRBJ1-1; no reliable D call. Trimming took 2 bases from V and 4 from J, leaving 14 bases between them. The CDR3 totals 15 residues. CDR1 is SGHTA, CDR2 FQGNSA, per germline. CDR3 in amino acids: CASSLRTGSITEAFF. The CDR3 bases are TGTGCCAGCAGCTTACGGACGGGGTCAATCACTGAAGCTTTCTTT.

This clonotype was detected ten times or more. The chain employs TRBV7-2 and TRBJ1-5; D might be TRBD1 (5 bases). The CDR3 is 15 amino acids. Germline V lookup: CDR1 SGHTA, CDR2 FQGNSA. V was clipped by 1 base and J by 3 bases, with 10 bases between them. Written as DNA, the CDR3 is TGTGCCAGCAGCTTAGATCCCGGGACCAATCAGCCCCAGCATTTT. It specifies CASSLDPGTNQPQHF. The full variable domain, its missing parts supplied by reference TRBV7-2 and TRBJ1-5, is GAGVSQSPSNKVTEKGKDVELRCDPISGHTALYWYRQSLGQGLEFLIYFQGNSAPDKSGLPSDRFSAERTGGSVSTLTIQRTQQEDSAVYLCASSLDPGTNQPQHFGDGTRLSIL.

The rearrangement uses TRBV20-1 and TRBJ2-7; 10 nucleotides match TRBD2. V was pared by 5 bases and J by 4 bases, with 8 bases of the junction left unmatched. From germline, CDR1 is DFQATT and CDR2 SNEGSKA (reference sequence). The CDR3 covers 14 residues. For the CDR3, the DNA is TGCAGTGCTCCCAAGGGTAGCGGGGGGTACGAGCAGTACTTC. Translating gives CSAPKGSGGYEQYF.

The CDR3 region has the DNA TGTGCCAGCAGTCCCGCCAATCAGCCCCAGCATTTT. This encodes CASSPANQPQHF. V gene TRBV12-3 or TRBV12-4 combines with J gene TRBJ1-5; no reliable D call. The CDR3 is 12 amino acids. Trimming removed 5 bases at V and 3 bases at J, with 5 bases between.

The chain links TRBV20-1 to TRBJ2-7; D remains ambiguous. Germline CDR1 is DFQATT and CDR2 is SNEGSKA (reference sequence). The CDR3 consists of 15 residues. V was trimmed by 3 bases and J by 0 bases, leaving 15 bases between them. CDR3 residues: CSASWLRISSYEQYF. CDR3 sequence (DNA): TGCAGTGCTAGTTGGTTGAGAATTAGCTCCTACGAGCAGTACTTC.

This clonotype was observed a handful of times. The chain carries TRBV7-2 and TRBJ2-3; a possible D gene is TRBD1 (5 bases). CDR1 and CDR2 from the germline V gene are SGHTA and FQGNSA. V was clipped by 1 base and J by 6 bases, with 8 bases between them. The CDR3 has 13 residues. CDR3 sequence: CASSLVGPDTQYF. Written as DNA, the CDR3 is TGTGCCAGCAGCTTAGTGGGGCCGGATACGCAGTATTTT.

This chain connects TRBV27 to TRBJ1-5; D possibly corresponds to TRBD1 (6 bases). CDR1 MNHEY and CDR2 SMNVEV come from the germline V gene (reference sequence). Between the trimmed V and J ends, which lost 4 bases and 1 base, there was a span of 11 bases. The CDR3 contains 15 residues. Here the CDR3 reads CASSSQGPSNQPQHF. In nucleotides, the CDR3 is TGTGCCAGCAGTTCACAGGGTCCCAGCAATCAGCCCCAGCATTTT.

This clonotype was observed a handful of times. The chain employs TRBV19 and TRBJ2-3, with D perhaps matching TRBD1 (6 bases). This CDR3 region has 14 residues. Trimming cost V 3 bases and J 1 base, with 8 bases left between them. CDR1 and CDR2 (germline): LNHDA, SQIVND (reference sequence). The CDR3 reads CASSIYRGTDTQYF. The CDR3 DNA reads TGTGCCAGTAGTATTTACAGGGGCACAGATACGCAGTATTTT.

This clonotype was observed at least ten times. CDR3 in amino acids: CASSYGGSGADTQYF. The CDR3 bases are TGTGCCAGCAGTTACGGGGGGAGTGGCGCAGATACGCAGTATTTT. This chain uses TRBV6-5 with TRBJ2-3, with a tentative D call TRBD2 (6 bases). The V end was cut by 2 bases, the J end by 4 bases, with 13 bases between. From germline, CDR1 is MNHEY and CDR2 SVGAGI. The CDR3 is made up of 15 amino acids.

This clonotype was found many times. The chain carries TRBV7-2 and TRBJ2-1, with TRBD2 as a possible D gene (6 bases). Germline CDR1 SGHTA, CDR2 FQGNSA. V was cut by 5 bases and J by 9 bases, with 23 bases left in between. CDR3 length: 16 residues. In DNA, the CDR3 is TGTGCCAGCAGCCCTAGTAAGGGACTGAGAGTTAGTGAGCAGTTCTTC. This codes for CASSPSKGLRVSEQFF.

The genes are TRBV28 and TRBJ1-6; a weak D match, TRBD1 (6 bases). The germline V gene encodes CDR1 MDHEN and CDR2 SYDVKM. This CDR3 contains 16 residues. Trimming cost V 6 bases and J 9 bases, with 21 bases left between them. The DNA of the CDR3 is TGTGCCAGCAGGGACGGGGGGGCCTGGGAGAGTTCACCCCTCCACTTT. Its translation is CASRDGGAWESSPLHF.

The chain carries TRBV10-3 and TRBJ1-2; D ambiguous. The V gene's germline CDR1 is ENHRY and CDR2 SYGVKD. The CDR3 is made up of 13 amino acids. V was pared by 2 bases and J by 3 bases, with 7 bases between. CDR3 sequence: CAISEKEHYGYTF. The CDR3 bases are TGTGCCATCAGTGAGAAGGAACACTATGGCTACACCTTC.

This clonotype was recorded at least ten times. The chain links TRBV7-2 to TRBJ2-1, with 12 nucleotides matching TRBD2. The germline gives CDR1 SGHTA, CDR2 FQGNSA. This CDR3 comprises 16 residues. Trimming removed 4 bases from V and 5 bases from J; junction bases left unmatched: 6. DNA for the CDR3: TGTGCCAGCAGCTCCCAACTAGCGGGGGGCAACAATGAGCAGTTCTTC. The encoded protein is CASSSQLAGGNNEQFF.

Many counts were recorded for this clonotype. The J gene is TRBJ1-1, the V gene TRBV10-3; D is uncertain. CDR1 is ENHRY and CDR2 is SYGVKD in the germline V gene. This CDR3 is 13 amino acids long. The V end lost 0 bases, the J end lost 2 bases, and 4 bases lay between the germline ends. The CDR3 region has the DNA TGTGCCATCAGTGAGTCGGACAACACTGAAGCTTTCTTT. It is translated as CAISESDNTEAFF.

In its sample, this clonotype was seen many times. The rearrangement links TRBV4-1 to TRBJ1-1; TRBD1 aligns across 12 bases. This CDR3 has 18 amino acids. The germline V gene encodes CDR1 MGHRA and CDR2 YSYEKL. J lost 4 bases, V lost 0 bases, and 9 bases had no gene match. The CDR3 loop is CASSQDPAGTGGVTEAFF. For the CDR3, the DNA is TGCGCCAGCAGCCAAGATCCCGCCGGGACAGGGGGCGTCACTGAAGCTTTCTTT.

This clonotype was seen many times. The chain recombines TRBV28 with TRBJ1-6; D not resolved. CDR3 size: 13 residues. The germline V gene encodes CDR1 MDHEN and CDR2 SYDVKM. V lost 2 bases and J lost 9, with 8 bases in between. The CDR3 DNA follows: TGTGCCAGCAGTTTAAGGGTTGCTTCACCCCTCCACTTT. It specifies CASSLRVASPLHF. The variable domain in full, with the rest retrieved from reference TRBV28 and TRBJ1-6, is DVKVTQSSRYLVKRTGEKVFLECVQDMDHENMFWYRQDPGLGLRLIYFSYDVKMKEKGDIPEGYSVSREKKERFSLILESASTNQTSMYLCASSLRVASPLHFGNGTRLTVT.

The J gene is TRBJ1-5, the V gene TRBV7-9; 8 nucleotides agree with TRBD1. The CDR3 is 14 residues long. CDR1 SEHNR and CDR2 FQNEAQ come from the germline V gene (reference sequence). V dropped 4 bases and J dropped 3; count of bases not matched to a gene: 2. The CDR3 nucleotides read TGTGCCAGCAGCTCAGGGGGCATCAATCAGCCCCAGCATTTT. Translation gives CASSSGGINQPQHF.

In DNA form, the CDR3 reads TGTGCCAGCAGTCCGGGGGGCAGGATCTACGAGCAGTACTTC. Residues: CASSPGGRIYEQYF. V is TRBV28 and J is TRBJ2-7, with D tentatively TRBD2 (7 bases). The CDR3 runs to 14 residues. Germline-derived CDR1 and CDR2 are MDHEN and SYDVKM. The germline V and J ends were trimmed by 5 bases and 3 bases, with 14 bases remaining between them. Supplemented by reference TRBV28 and TRBJ2-7, the full variable domain reads DVKVTQSSRYLVKRTGEKVFLECVQDMDHENMFWYRQDPGLGLRLIYFSYDVKMKEKGDIPEGYSVSREKKERFSLILESASTNQTSMYLCASSPGGRIYEQYFGPGTRLTVT.

This clonotype was picked up many times. The rearrangement links TRBV7-8 to TRBJ2-7; TRBD2 might be the D (7 bases). CDR1 is SGHVS, CDR2 FQNEAQ, per germline. With 5 bases removed from V and 3 bases from J, the gap between germline ends came to 26 bases. CDR3 length: 18 amino acids. Written as DNA, the CDR3 is TGTGCCAGCAGCCCAAATAAACAGGGAGGGCAACGGAACTACGAGCAGTACTTC. Protein sequence: CASSPNKQGGQRNYEQYF.

This clonotype was observed a handful of times. This chain links TRBV7-2 with TRBJ2-2, with D hard to call. Germline values: CDR1 SGHTA, CDR2 FQGNSA. The CDR3 is made up of 14 amino acids. V dropped 5 bases and J dropped 5 bases, with 12 bases sitting between them. The CDR3 loop reads CASSLGLGTGELFF. The CDR3 DNA follows: TGTGCCAGCAGCCTTGGGTTGGGGACCGGGGAGCTGTTTTTT.

This clonotype was counted at least ten times. V gene TRBV7-2 combines with J gene TRBJ2-3; D may be TRBD2 (6 bases). The ends were cut back, 1 base at V and 5 bases at J, with 10 bases in the middle. Germline V gene data show CDR1 as SGHTA and CDR2 as FQGNSA. The CDR3 is 14 residues long. The CDR3, as DNA: TGTGCCAGCAGCTTAGAACTAGCTGTAGATACGCAGTATTTT. Translation: CASSLELAVDTQYF.

The chain links TRBV5-6 to TRBJ1-2; D ambiguous. Germline-derived CDR1 and CDR2 are SGHDT and YYEEEE. The length of the CDR3 is 13 residues. Trimming removed 7 bases at V and 5 bases at J, with 15 bases between. In DNA form, the CDR3 reads TGTGCCAGCGCCGGGGTCAGCCCTTATGGCTACACCTTC. Its translation is CASAGVSPYGYTF.

The genes are TRBV6-2 or TRBV6-3 and TRBJ2-7; 14 bases align to TRBD2. Germline V CDR1 and CDR2: MNHEY, SVGEGT. V was pared by 5 bases and J by 4 bases, with 7 bases of the junction left unmatched. This CDR3 has 16 residues. DNA for the CDR3: TGTGCCAGCAGTATCGGGACTAGCGGGAGTCGGTACGAGCAGTACTTC. Translation gives CASSIGTSGSRYEQYF.

There are many counts of this clonotype. The chain employs TRBV7-3 and TRBJ2-1; tentatively, D is TRBD2 (5 bases). The CDR3 spans 15 residues. Between the trimmed V and J ends, which lost 3 bases and 7 bases, there was a span of 16 bases. Germline V CDR1 and CDR2: SGHTA, FQGTGA. CDR3 DNA sequence: TGTGCCAGCAGCTTTACGAGCGGACCCCGGAATGAGCAGTTCTTC. Its translation: CASSFTSGPRNEQFF.

This clonotype occurred a few times. V and J are TRBV7-2 and TRBJ1-1, with 8 bases identical to TRBD1. CDR1 is SGHTA and CDR2 is FQGNSA in the germline V gene. The V gene end was trimmed by 1 base and the J gene end by 12 bases; junction bases not matched to a gene: 13. This CDR3 region has 15 residues. The CDR3 sequence is CASSLVGTGGDKTFF. CDR3 nucleotide sequence: TGTGCCAGCAGCTTAGTGGGGACAGGCGGGGACAAAACTTTCTTT.

This clonotype was seen a few times. The V and J genes are TRBV20-1 and TRBJ2-7, with TRBD1 identical over 9 bases. The germline V gene encodes CDR1 DFQATT and CDR2 SNEGSKA (reference sequence). The CDR3 length is 15 residues. J gave up 0 bases and V 4 bases, and 7 bases lay outside the gene matches. CDR3 amino acids: CSAIQTGGSSYEQYF. In DNA form, the CDR3 reads TGCAGTGCTATCCAGACAGGGGGTAGCTCCTACGAGCAGTACTTC.

This clonotype appeared many times. This chain's CDR3 is CASSPGTPPSEQYF. The CDR3 bases are TGTGCCAGCAGCCCCGGGACACCACCGTCCGAGCAGTACTTC. The chain employs TRBV7-2 and TRBJ2-7, with D tentatively TRBD1 (6 bases). The CDR3 runs to 14 residues. V lost 5 bases to trimming and J lost 6 bases, with 17 bases between them. CDR1 and CDR2 (germline): SGHTA, FQGNSA.